Listed here are 28 T cell receptor beta chains from one sample, sequenced in a study of T-cell memory formation after mild COVID-19. TCRdb recomputed calls from the 5' RACE reads with MiXCR, one row per CDR3 protein. The table has over 450,000 distinct CDR3 sequences, around 21% seen once; the top ten hold around an eighth. Material for sequencing was PBMCs or a T cell subset sorted from them (not recorded which). Source of these receptors: an adult woman who had mild COVID-19 (a few samples of this study predate the infection). Cell type and time point are not known.

This clonotype was detected a few times. The J gene is TRBJ2-3, the V gene TRBV10-3; 9 bases line up with TRBD2. J was trimmed by 1 base and V by 6 bases; bases with no gene match: 2. The CDR3 runs 14 residues. The V gene's germline CDR1 is ENHRY and CDR2 SYGVKD. The CDR3, as DNA: TGTGCCATCAGGCGGACTAGCGGCACAGATACGCAGTATTTT. As protein: CAIRRTSGTDTQYF.

This sequence joins TRBV7-9 and TRBJ2-7; D gene unclear. Germline V CDR1 and CDR2: SEHNR, FQNEAQ (reference sequence). CDR3 length equals 14 residues. Trimming took off 2 bases at V and 9 bases at J, with 17 bases between the two ends. The CDR3 here is CASSLPSPTTGQYF. The CDR3 nucleotides are TGTGCCAGCAGCTTACCCAGTCCCACTACGGGGCAGTACTTC.

This clonotype was picked up a small number of times. J is TRBJ2-5 and V is TRBV7-2; tentative D call: TRBD2 (6 bases). CDR1 is SGHTA and CDR2 is FQGNSA in the germline V gene. The CDR3 is 16 residues long. Deletions cut 6 bases from V and 4 bases from J, with 21 bases between. The CDR3 here is CASSRTGVQGGETQYF. CDR3 DNA sequence: TGTGCCAGCAGTCGGACGGGGGTCCAGGGAGGAGAGACCCAGTACTTC.

This clonotype was seen once. V usage is TRBV20-1 and J usage is TRBJ2-1; 13 bases are shared with TRBD2. The CDR3 spans 14 residues. The germline V gene has CDR1 DFQATT and CDR2 SNEGSKA (reference sequence). The V and J ends lost 6 bases and 5 bases, in that order; junction bases with no gene match: 4. The CDR3 nucleotides are TGCAGTGCGCGGACTAGCGGGGGCAACAATGAGCAGTTCTTC. This encodes CSARTSGGNNEQFF.

This clonotype was seen only a few times. V gene TRBV24-1 combines with J gene TRBJ2-1; D unclear. The CDR3 covers 12 residues. V gave up 4 bases and J gave up 3 bases, with 3 bases separating them. From germline, CDR1 is KGHDR and CDR2 SFDVKD. The chain's CDR3 is CATSDSYNEQFF. DNA for the CDR3: TGTGCCACCAGTGACAGCTACAATGAGCAGTTCTTC.

The table lists this clonotype with a few counts. The J gene is TRBJ2-1, the V gene TRBV5-4; 7 bases map to TRBD2. The length of the CDR3 is 13 residues. The J segment lost 2 bases and the V segment lost 8 bases, leaving 4 bases of the junction unmatched. The germline V gene encodes CDR1 SGHNT and CDR2 YYREEE (reference sequence). CDR3 in DNA: TGTGCCAGTAGGCGGGAGACCTACAATGAGCAGTTCTTC. It codes for CASRRETYNEQFF.

The CDR3 DNA follows: TGTGCCAGCAGAGACGGGACCTACAATGAGCAGTTCTTC. Translation: CASRDGTYNEQFF. The chain couples TRBV2 to TRBJ2-1; TRBD2 is a possible D gene (5 bases). CDR1 and CDR2 (germline): SNHLY, FYNNEI. Trimming took 6 bases from V and 2 from J, leaving 8 bases between them. The CDR3 contains 13 residues.

This clonotype was counted between two and nine times. This chain links TRBV20-1 with TRBJ2-5, with 10 positions matching TRBD2. This CDR3 spans 16 amino acids. Germline lookup yields CDR1 DFQATT and CDR2 SNEGSKA (reference sequence). The junction had 13 bases not matched to a gene; V was cut back by 0 bases and J by 9 bases. The CDR3, as DNA: TGCAGTGCTAGAGACGGTTCAACTAGCGGGACAACGGCCCAGTACTTC. Protein product: CSARDGSTSGTTAQYF.

This clonotype was detected a few times. The CDR3 DNA reads TGTGCCAGCAGGCACTCGGGAGGTAGCTCCTACGAGCAGTACTTC. It is translated as CASRHSGGSSYEQYF. This chain connects TRBV6-5 to TRBJ2-7, with TRBD2 matching 7 bases. With V trimmed by 6 bases and J by 0 bases, 8 bases remained unmatched. CDR1 and CDR2 (germline): MNHEY, SVGAGI. The CDR3 loop spans 15 amino acids.

This clonotype has more than one count but fewer than ten. The chain recombines TRBV9 with TRBJ2-3, with D uncertain. With 0 bases removed from V and 2 bases from J, the gap between germline ends came to 10 bases. Germline CDR1 reads SGDLS; CDR2 reads YYNGEE. The CDR3 runs 15 residues. For the CDR3, the DNA is TGTGCCAGCAGCGTAGAGGTTAGGGCCACAGATACGCAGTATTTT. It specifies CASSVEVRATDTQYF.

The chain recombines TRBV27 with TRBJ2-7, with 9 positions matching TRBD1. In germline, CDR1 is MNHEY, CDR2 SMNVEV (reference sequence). The CDR3 totals 15 residues. Trimming removed 7 bases from V and 7 bases from J; junction bases left unmatched: 14. The CDR3: CASTIAGTGLSEQYF. CDR3 nucleotide sequence: TGTGCCAGCACCATCGCCGGGACAGGGCTTAGTGAGCAGTACTTC.

This clonotype was counted only a few times. The chain employs TRBV11-2 and TRBJ1-2; possibly TRBD1 for D (5 bases). CDR1 and CDR2 from the germline V gene are SGHAT and FQNNGV. V shed 0 bases and J shed 5 bases, with 10 bases lying between them. This CDR3 comprises 14 residues. This chain's CDR3 is CASSLDMTEYGYTF. Here the CDR3 DNA reads TGTGCCAGCAGCTTAGATATGACAGAGTATGGCTACACCTTC.

This clonotype was seen a handful of times. This chain uses TRBV27 with TRBJ2-1, with 10 positions matching TRBD2. The V gene's germline CDR1 is MNHEY and CDR2 SMNVEV (reference sequence). CDR3 length: 14 amino acids. V lost 8 bases and J lost 3; bases outside the gene matches: 4. CDR3 sequence (DNA): TGTGCCAGCGCTAGCGGGAGAGGCTACAATGAGCAGTTCTTC. It specifies CASASGRGYNEQFF.

The gene calls are TRBV3-1 and TRBJ1-1, with 9 positions matching TRBD1. Germline CDR1 is LGHDT and CDR2 is YNNKEL (reference sequence). This CDR3 is built from 15 residues. The V segment lost 4 bases and the J segment 3 bases; nucleotides outside the gene matches: 6. CDR3 in amino acids: CASSPSTGGYTEAFF. As DNA, the CDR3 is TGTGCCAGCAGCCCCTCGACAGGGGGGTACACTGAAGCTTTCTTT.

This clonotype appeared once. This chain joins TRBV19 and TRBJ2-1; no definite D call. The J call may be mistaken, given a closer DNA end match to TRBJ2-7. CDR1 is LNHDA and CDR2 is SQIVND in the germline V gene (reference sequence). The CDR3 runs 15 residues. The CDR3 here is CASSIGWTDGNEQYF. In DNA form, the CDR3 reads TGTGCCAGTAGTATCGGTTGGACCGACGGAAATGAGCAGTACTTC.

The chain has TRBV25-1 and TRBJ2-1; 11 bases line up with TRBD1. This CDR3 contains 16 residues. The V gene's germline CDR1 is MGHDK and CDR2 SYGVNS. V shed 5 bases, J shed 8 bases, and the junction held 11 bases outside the gene matches. The CDR3 spells CASSPRGQGAWDEQFF. In DNA, the CDR3 is TGTGCCAGCAGTCCTCGTGGACAGGGGGCGTGGGATGAGCAGTTCTTC.

The chain has TRBV6-1 and TRBJ1-5; D uncertain. The CDR3 totals 14 residues. Germline CDR1 is MNHNS and CDR2 is SASEGT. V lost 3 bases and J lost 0, with 6 bases in between. The chain's CDR3 is CASSEFYSNQPQHF. DNA of the CDR3: TGTGCCAGCAGTGAGTTTTATAGCAATCAGCCCCAGCATTTT.

The genes are TRBV3-1 and TRBJ1-2; no clear D. Germline V gene sequence: CDR1 LGHDT, CDR2 YNNKEL (reference sequence). V was trimmed by 5 bases and J by 4 bases, leaving 11 bases between them. The CDR3 has 13 residues. For the CDR3, the DNA is TGTGCCAGCAGCTCGGACCCCGTCTATGGCTACACCTTC. Its translation: CASSSDPVYGYTF. The complete variable domain, with remaining parts taken from reference TRBV3-1 and TRBJ1-2, reads DTAVSQTPKYLVTQMGNDKSIKCEQNLGHDTMYWYKQDSKKFLKIMFSYNNKELIINETVPNRFSPKSPDKAHLNLHINSLELGDSAVYFCASSSDPVYGYTFGSGTRLTVV.

This chain uses TRBV20-1 with TRBJ2-7; 9 bases are a match to TRBD2. Losses at the gene ends were 5 bases for V and 2 bases for J; bases not matched to a gene: 16. Germline V gene lookup returns CDR1 DFQATT and CDR2 SNEGSKA (reference sequence). The CDR3 length is 17 residues. CDR3 sequence (DNA): TGCAGTGCTCGGAAACTAGCGGGCGCACGTATACCCTACGAGCAGTACTTC. Translating it yields CSARKLAGARIPYEQYF.

This rearrangement joins TRBV12-3 or TRBV12-4 to TRBJ2-3; D may be TRBD1 or TRBD2 (6 bases each). The CDR3 totals 14 residues. With 5 bases removed from V and 4 bases from J, the gap between germline ends came to 13 bases. CDR3 sequence reads: CASSPTGGADTQYF. The CDR3 DNA reads TGTGCCAGCAGTCCTACCGGGGGCGCAGATACGCAGTATTTT.

The rearrangement joins TRBV6-6 to TRBJ2-3; D remains unclear. The CDR3 has 15 amino acids. Trimming stripped 0 bases from V and 2 bases from J, with 9 bases between. Germline V gene sequence: CDR1 MNHNY, CDR2 SVGAGI (reference sequence). The chain's CDR3 is CASSYSEDVTDTQYF. As DNA, the CDR3 is TGTGCCAGCAGTTACTCTGAAGACGTCACAGATACGCAGTATTTT.

This chain connects TRBV29-1 to TRBJ1-1; 8 nucleotides line up with TRBD1. Germline CDR1 SQVTM, CDR2 ANQGSEA. V lost 4 bases, J lost 3 bases, and 10 bases stayed unmatched. This CDR3 has 15 amino acids. CDR3 sequence reads: CSVVVWTGRDTEAFF. The CDR3 nucleotides read TGCAGCGTTGTAGTATGGACAGGGCGTGACACTGAAGCTTTCTTT.

The J gene is TRBJ2-7, the V gene TRBV3-1; 7 bases agree with TRBD2. Germline assignment: CDR1 LGHDT and CDR2 YNNKEL (reference sequence). The CDR3 spans 16 residues. After removal of 0 bases from V and 4 bases from J, the junction contained 9 bases not matched to a gene. The CDR3, as DNA: TGTGCCAGCAGCCAAGATTGGGGGGGGACGGATTACGAGCAGTACTTC. Encoded protein: CASSQDWGGTDYEQYF.

This chain uses TRBV6-2 or TRBV6-3 with TRBJ2-1, with 12 bases that match TRBD2. From germline, CDR1 is MNHEY and CDR2 SVGEGT. The ends lost 6 bases at V and 6 bases at J; junction bases unmatched: 6. The CDR3 contains 15 residues. The CDR3: CASRTLAGGFNEQFF. The CDR3 DNA follows: TGTGCCAGCAGAACCCTAGCGGGAGGGTTCAATGAGCAGTTCTTC.

This chain joins TRBV24-1 and TRBJ1-5; no clear D gene. Germline V gene data show CDR1 as KGHDR and CDR2 as SFDVKD. With 9 bases removed from V and 3 bases from J, the gap between germline ends came to 14 bases. This CDR3 has 14 amino acids. The CDR3 DNA sequence: TGTGCCACCTCCGGCGGAGGGATCAATCAGCCCCAGCATTTT. This gives the protein CATSGGGINQPQHF.

The chain joins TRBV12-3 or TRBV12-4 to TRBJ1-2, with TRBD1 as a possible D gene (6 bases). The CDR3 extends over 14 amino acids. Deletions cut 5 bases from V and 4 bases from J, with 14 bases between. This chain's CDR3 is CASSLWTDSYGYTF. CDR3 bases: TGTGCCAGCAGTCTCTGGACAGATTCCTATGGCTACACCTTC.

The gene calls are TRBV20-1 and TRBJ2-7, with 13 bases lining up with TRBD2. Trimming removed 5 bases from V and 4 bases from J; junction bases left unmatched: 2. Germline-derived CDR1 and CDR2 are DFQATT and SNEGSKA (reference sequence). The CDR3 is 13 amino acids. CDR3 amino acids: CSAQGLAGYEQYF. CDR3 DNA sequence: TGCAGTGCTCAGGGACTAGCGGGATACGAGCAGTACTTC.

There are a few counts of this clonotype. The J gene is TRBJ2-5, the V gene TRBV5-1; 7 bases fit TRBD2. V lost 4 bases to trimming and J lost 1 base; unmatched junction nucleotides: 7. The CDR3 is 15 residues long. Germline V gene lookup returns CDR1 SGHRS and CDR2 YFSETQ. In DNA form, the CDR3 reads TGCGCCAGCAGCGAGCAGCGGGGTGCCCAAGAGACCCAGTACTTC. This sequence encodes CASSEQRGAQETQYF.